These 32 T cell receptor beta chains originate from one sample sequenced in a study of blood T cell repertoires in COVID-19. Generated by immunoSEQ multiplex PCR, the TCRdb table keeps only in-frame clones and is missing some. The sample has about 100,000 clones, 75% to 90% seen once. Sequenced material: peripheral blood. These receptors originate from a human donor with active COVID-19. The donor label of this sample is uncertain.

V usage is TRBV27 and J usage is TRBJ1-5; TRBD1 aligns across 8 bases. J lost 1 base, V lost 3 bases, and 17 bases had no gene match. Germline CDR1 is MNHEY and CDR2 is SMNVEV (reference sequence). There are 20 residues in the CDR3. CDR3 loop: CASSLTGVKTRLISNQPQHF. CDR3 in DNA: TGTGCCAGCAGTTTGACAGGGGTCAAAACCCGTTTAATAAGCAATCAGCCCCAGCATTTT.

This sequence joins TRBV24-1 and TRBJ1-1; TRBD1 aligns across 7 bases. Looked up from germline, CDR1 is KGHDR and CDR2 is SFDVKD. The CDR3 has 13 amino acids. Trimming cost V 6 bases and J 1 base; bases outside gene matches: 1. CDR3 coding DNA: TGTGCCACCAGTCGACAGGGGAACACTGAAGCTTTCTTT. This translates into CATSRQGNTEAFF.

The chain uses TRBV28 and TRBJ2-1, with 7 positions matching TRBD2. This CDR3 comprises 13 residues. From germline, CDR1 is MDHEN and CDR2 SYDVKM. V lost 7 bases to trimming and J lost 4 bases; unmatched junction nucleotides: 4. The DNA for the CDR3 is TGTGCCAGCACGGGGGGTCGATACAATGAGCAGTTCTTC. It encodes CASTGGRYNEQFF.

This clone came up a few times. This chain links TRBV5-6 with TRBJ1-3, with D tentatively TRBD1 (5 bases). Germline V lookup: CDR1 SGHDT, CDR2 YYEEEE. V lost 0 bases to trimming and J lost 6 bases, with 10 bases between them. CDR3 length equals 14 residues. The CDR3 nucleotides are TGTGCCAGCAGCTTGGGACAGAGTGAAAACACCATATATTTT. It codes for CASSLGQSENTIYF.

The chain couples TRBV6-5 to TRBJ1-4; D might be TRBD1 (6 bases). Trimming removed 2 bases from V and 8 bases from J, with 15 bases in between. Germline CDR1 and CDR2: MNHEY and SVGAGI. There are 15 residues in the CDR3. The CDR3 DNA sequence: TGTGCCAGCAGTTACCGGACAGTATTTGGGGAAAAACTGTTTTTT. Protein product: CASSYRTVFGEKLFF.

V is TRBV5-1 and J is TRBJ2-5, with D unresolved. There are 11 residues in the CDR3. From germline, CDR1 is SGHRS and CDR2 YFSETQ. V was trimmed by 4 bases and J by 5 bases, leaving 6 bases between them. CDR3 protein: CASSPGETQYF. CDR3 sequence (DNA): TGCGCCAGCAGCCCCGGGGAGACCCAGTACTTC.

The chain couples TRBV18 to TRBJ2-7; a weak D match, TRBD1 (7 bases). The germline gives CDR1 KGHSH, CDR2 LQKENI. V was pared by 3 bases and J by 6 bases, with 15 bases between. There are 14 residues in the CDR3. The CDR3 DNA follows: TGTGCCAGCTCACCCCAGGGGGGAGTCGGCGAGCAGTACTTC. Protein: CASSPQGGVGEQYF.

The genes are TRBV6-2 or TRBV6-3 and TRBJ1-1; 8 bases line up with TRBD1. V lost 2 bases, J lost 6 bases, and 8 bases stayed unmatched. This CDR3 spans 15 amino acids. CDR1 and CDR2 (germline): MNHEY, SVGEGT. CDR3 region: CASSYTNRGEPEAFF. In DNA, the CDR3 is TGTGCCAGCAGTTACACAAACAGGGGGGAGCCTGAAGCTTTCTTT.

This clone was detected a few times. Here the CDR3 reads CTSSQRGGDFNYGYTF. CDR3 bases: TGCACCAGCAGCCAAAGAGGGGGTGATTTTAACTATGGCTACACCTTC. This sequence joins TRBV1 and TRBJ1-2; the table's D call, TRBD1, has no DNA check behind it. TRBV1 is given as a pseudogene. The CDR3 length is 16 residues.

The rearrangement joins TRBV28 to TRBJ1-2; D might be TRBD1 (5 bases). V lost 6 bases and J lost 1, with 18 bases in between. The CDR3 totals 16 residues. In germline, CDR1 is MDHEN, CDR2 SYDVKM. This CDR3 reads CASRSFGGVFNYGYTF. The CDR3 nucleotides are TGTGCCAGCAGGTCCTTTGGGGGGGTCTTTAACTATGGCTACACCTTC.

V usage is TRBV20-1 and J usage is TRBJ1-5, with a possible D match to TRBD1 (5 bases). With 3 bases removed from V and 3 bases from J, the gap between germline ends came to 12 bases. CDR3 length: 14 residues. CDR1 is DFQATT, CDR2 SNEGSKA, per germline (reference sequence). This chain's CDR3 is CSASEAQVNQPQHF. The CDR3 DNA follows: TGCAGTGCTAGTGAGGCACAGGTCAATCAGCCCCAGCATTTT.

This chain links TRBV4-3 with TRBJ2-3, with D possibly matching TRBD1 (6 bases). The V end lost 0 bases, the J end lost 5 bases, and 18 bases lay between the germline ends. The length of the CDR3 is 17 residues. Germline CDR1 is LGHNA and CDR2 is YSLEER. Here the CDR3 reads CASSQDLNTQGIDTQYF. Here the CDR3 DNA reads TGCGCCAGCAGCCAAGATCTTAATACACAGGGAATAGATACGCAGTATTTT.

This clone was picked up one time. The J gene is TRBJ1-5, the V gene TRBV27; maybe TRBD1 (6 bases). Germline loops: CDR1 MNHEY, CDR2 SMNVEV (reference sequence). The CDR3 totals 16 residues. V shed 6 bases and J shed 4 bases, with 19 bases lying between them. The CDR3 DNA reads as TGTGCCAGCAGACGATTAGCCCGGACAGAAAATCAGCCCCAGCATTTT. Translated: CASRRLARTENQPQHF.

V usage is TRBV6-5 and J usage is TRBJ1-1; TRBD1 matches at 7 bases. Trimming cost V 6 bases and J 3 bases; bases outside gene matches: 4. The CDR3 covers 13 residues. Germline V gene data show CDR1 as MNHEY and CDR2 as SVGAGI. The CDR3, as DNA: TGTGCCAGCAGGCGGGACAGCCACACTGAAGCTTTCTTT. Translating gives CASRRDSHTEAFF.

This chain links TRBV5-8 with TRBJ1-1, with unresolved D. The CDR3 is 13 amino acids. The germline V gene has CDR1 SGHTS and CDR2 YDEGEE. Deletions cut 0 bases from V and 8 bases from J, with 11 bases between. This CDR3 reads CASSLAERAEAFF. CDR3 sequence (DNA): TGTGCCAGCAGCTTGGCGGAGCGAGCCGAAGCTTTCTTT.

The gene calls are TRBV19 and TRBJ1-1; TRBD1 aligns across 8 bases. CDR3 length equals 14 residues. In germline, CDR1 is LNHDA, CDR2 SQIVND (reference sequence). Germline trimming cut 2 bases from V and 4 bases from J; bases unmatched to any gene: 3. The CDR3 protein is CASSIQGASTEAFF. The CDR3 region has the DNA TGTGCCAGTAGTATACAGGGGGCAAGCACTGAAGCTTTCTTT.

The CDR3 DNA is TGCGCCAGCAGCCAAGATACCGGGACAGCCTACTACAATGAGCAGTTCTTC. Protein sequence: CASSQDTGTAYYNEQFF. The V and J genes are TRBV4-1 and TRBJ2-1, with 7 nucleotides matching TRBD1. The CDR3 runs 17 residues. V shed 0 bases and J 3 bases; nucleotides not matched to a gene: 8. The germline gives CDR1 MGHRA, CDR2 YSYEKL.

The chain joins TRBV14 to TRBJ1-1, with a tentative D call TRBD1 (5 bases). Germline V CDR1 and CDR2: SGHDN, FVKESK. The CDR3 is 14 amino acids. Trimming took off 4 bases at V and 5 bases at J, with 14 bases between the two ends. The CDR3 protein is CASSPRGGRTEAFF. DNA for the CDR3: TGTGCCAGCAGCCCTCGGGGGGGTCGGACTGAAGCTTTCTTT.

This clone was counted a single time. V gene TRBV14 combines with J gene TRBJ1-1, with 8 positions matching TRBD1. There are 15 residues in the CDR3. Germline V CDR1 and CDR2: SGHDN, FVKESK. Trimming removed 4 bases from V and 3 bases from J; junction bases left unmatched: 7. Here the CDR3 reads CASSLRTGRDTEAFF. The CDR3 DNA sequence: TGTGCCAGCAGCCTCCGGACAGGGAGAGACACTGAAGCTTTCTTT.

The chain recombines TRBV4-3 with TRBJ1-1; a possible D gene is TRBD1 (5 bases). The CDR3 extends over 15 amino acids. The germline CDR1 and CDR2 sequences are LGHNA and YSLEER. Trimming pared 1 base from V and 1 base from J, leaving 10 bases between. The DNA for the CDR3 is TGCGCCAGCAGCCAAGTAGGGACTGCGAACACTGAAGCTTTCTTT. This sequence encodes CASSQVGTANTEAFF.

The chain recombines TRBV4-3 with TRBJ1-4, with D perhaps matching TRBD1 (6 bases). Trimming took off 1 base at V and 10 bases at J, with 19 bases between the two ends. Germline values: CDR1 LGHNA, CDR2 YSLEER. The CDR3 sequence is 16 residues long. The CDR3 spells CASSQVGDTAGAKLFF. Written as DNA, the CDR3 is TGCGCCAGCAGCCAAGTGGGGGACACCGCCGGTGCAAAACTGTTTTTT.

DNA for the CDR3: TGTGCCAGCAGTTACGGCCTAGGCCAAGAGACCCAGTACTTC. It is translated as CASSYGLGQETQYF. This chain links TRBV6-2 or TRBV6-3 with TRBJ2-5; D gene ambiguous. CDR1 MNHEY and CDR2 SVGEGT come from the germline V gene. Between the trimmed V and J ends, which lost 2 bases and 1 base, there was a span of 8 bases. The CDR3 has 14 residues.

This clone has only one observation. This chain uses TRBV6-1 with TRBJ1-2; D might be TRBD1 (6 bases). V shed 2 bases and J shed 6 bases, with 10 bases lying between them. In germline, CDR1 is MNHNS, CDR2 SASEGT. The CDR3 totals 13 residues. The CDR3 here is CASSETGPDGYTF. For the CDR3, the DNA is TGTGCCAGCAGTGAAACAGGGCCTGATGGCTACACCTTC.

The chain employs TRBV7-3 and TRBJ1-1, with 9 bases matching TRBD1. Trimming took 5 bases from V and 8 from J; bases not matched to a gene: 12. CDR3 size: 15 residues. Germline CDR1 reads SGHTA; CDR2 reads FQGTGA. CDR3 nucleotides: TGTGCCAGCAGCCCTAACACAGCGACAGGGGGGGAAGCTTTCTTT. Translation gives CASSPNTATGGEAFF.

This clone was seen more than once but under ten times. The rearrangement uses TRBV27 and TRBJ2-7; 9 bases align to TRBD1. V shed 6 bases, J shed 3 bases, and the junction held 9 bases outside the gene matches. The CDR3 runs 15 residues. In germline, CDR1 is MNHEY, CDR2 SMNVEV (reference sequence). CDR3 in amino acids: CASRKILTGGYEQYF. CDR3 coding DNA: TGTGCCAGCAGAAAAATTTTGACAGGGGGCTACGAGCAGTACTTC.

J is TRBJ1-2 and V is TRBV28, with TRBD1 matching 8 bases. This CDR3 spans 17 amino acids. The J segment lost 2 bases and the V segment lost 2 bases, leaving 10 bases of the junction unmatched. Germline CDR1 MDHEN, CDR2 SYDVKM. The CDR3 here is CASSLPGGLNQNYGYTF. CDR3 DNA sequence: TGTGCCAGCAGTTTACCAGGGGGCCTCAACCAAAACTATGGCTACACCTTC.

The gene calls are TRBV6-5 and TRBJ1-1; D unresolved. This CDR3 is 14 amino acids long. Germline CDR1 is MNHEY and CDR2 is SVGAGI. Trimming stripped 2 bases from V and 6 bases from J, with 13 bases between. CDR3 in DNA: TGTGCCAGCAGTTACCCCGTGGAGGGCGCTGAAGCTTTCTTT. Protein sequence: CASSYPVEGAEAFF.

V usage is TRBV6-5 and J usage is TRBJ1-2; possibly TRBD1 for D (5 bases). The CDR3 has 16 residues. Per germline, CDR1 MNHEY and CDR2 SVGAGI. Trimming took off 0 bases at V and 4 bases at J, with 15 bases between the two ends. CDR3 region: CASSYSRDFGGYGYTF. The CDR3 bases are TGTGCCAGCAGTTACTCGCGGGACTTCGGGGGCTATGGCTACACCTTC.

The V and J genes are TRBV6-1 and TRBJ2-1; TRBD2 matches 14 bases. The CDR3 runs 16 residues. Germline V lookup: CDR1 MNHNS, CDR2 SASEGT. V gave up 3 bases and J gave up 10 bases; unmatched junction bases: 8. CDR3 DNA sequence: TGTGCCAGCAGTGAGTTCGGACTAGCGGGGGGTCAAGAGCAGTTCTTC. Translated: CASSEFGLAGGQEQFF.

The chain recombines TRBV7-2 with TRBJ2-2, with TRBD2 as a possible D gene (6 bases). The germline CDR1 and CDR2 sequences are SGHTA and FQGNSA. Trimming cost V 7 bases and J 3 bases, with 15 bases left between them. This CDR3 has 15 amino acids. The CDR3 DNA is TGTGCCAGCAACCTAGGGAGGTCAGACACCGGGGAGCTGTTTTTT. Translation: CASNLGRSDTGELFF.

The chain recombines TRBV12-3 or TRBV12-4 with TRBJ2-7, with 7 bases matching TRBD1. The CDR3 extends over 13 amino acids. V was pared by 4 bases and J by 7 bases, with 7 bases of the junction left unmatched. In DNA form, the CDR3 reads TGTGCCAGCAGTTCGACAGGGCCGGGTGAGCAGTACTTC. Its translation is CASSSTGPGEQYF.

The J gene is TRBJ2-3, the V gene TRBV5-1; 14 bases agree with TRBD2. This CDR3 is built from 22 residues. Per germline, CDR1 SGHRS and CDR2 YFSETQ. The J segment lost 2 bases and the V segment lost 0 bases, leaving 17 bases of the junction unmatched. The CDR3: CASSLGRTGLAGVGSITDTQYF. The CDR3 DNA sequence: TGCGCCAGCAGCTTGGGGCGCACGGGACTAGCGGGGGTCGGGAGCATCACAGATACGCAGTATTTT.